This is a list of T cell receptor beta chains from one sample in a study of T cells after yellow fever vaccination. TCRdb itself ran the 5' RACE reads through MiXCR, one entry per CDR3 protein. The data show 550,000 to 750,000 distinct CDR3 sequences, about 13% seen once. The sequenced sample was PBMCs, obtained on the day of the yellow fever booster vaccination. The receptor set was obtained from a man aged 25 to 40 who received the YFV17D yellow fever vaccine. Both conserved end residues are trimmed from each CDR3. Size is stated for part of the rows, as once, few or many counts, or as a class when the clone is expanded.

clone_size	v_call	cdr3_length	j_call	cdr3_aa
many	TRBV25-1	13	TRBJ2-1	ASSRGGLAGTEQF
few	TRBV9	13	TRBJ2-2	ASGLAGVGTGELF
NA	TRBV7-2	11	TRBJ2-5	ASSPTVKETQY
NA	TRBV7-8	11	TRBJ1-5	ASSLEGGEPQH
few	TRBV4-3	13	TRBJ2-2	ASSQSREPPRELF
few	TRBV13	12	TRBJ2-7	ASSRPDSAYEQY
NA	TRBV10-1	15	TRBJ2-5	ASTHVFGGSERETQY
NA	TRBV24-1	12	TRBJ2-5	ATSERGFGETQY
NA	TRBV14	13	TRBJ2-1	ASSPLAGRAVEQF
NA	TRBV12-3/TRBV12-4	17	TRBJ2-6	ASSLSGTGGGSGANVLT
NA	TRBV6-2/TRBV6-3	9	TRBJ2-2	ASTSAWELF
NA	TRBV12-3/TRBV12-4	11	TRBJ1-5	ASSRLFDQPQH
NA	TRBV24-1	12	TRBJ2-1	ATSDPRAYNEQF
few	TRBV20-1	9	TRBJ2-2	SAYWAGELF
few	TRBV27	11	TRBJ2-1	ASSGSGMYEQF
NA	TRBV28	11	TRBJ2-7	ASINRGGGEQY